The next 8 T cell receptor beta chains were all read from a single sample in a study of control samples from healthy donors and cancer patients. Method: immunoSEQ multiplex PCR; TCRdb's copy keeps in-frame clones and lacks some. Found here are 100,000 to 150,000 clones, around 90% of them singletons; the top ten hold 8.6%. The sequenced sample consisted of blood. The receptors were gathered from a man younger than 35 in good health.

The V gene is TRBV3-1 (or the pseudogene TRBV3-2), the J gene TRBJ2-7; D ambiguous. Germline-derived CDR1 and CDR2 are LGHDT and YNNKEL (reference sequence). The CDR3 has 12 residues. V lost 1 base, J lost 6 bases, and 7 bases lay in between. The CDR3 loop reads CASSQAGAEQYF. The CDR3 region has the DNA TGTGCCAGCAGCCAAGCCGGCGCCGAGCAGTACTTC.

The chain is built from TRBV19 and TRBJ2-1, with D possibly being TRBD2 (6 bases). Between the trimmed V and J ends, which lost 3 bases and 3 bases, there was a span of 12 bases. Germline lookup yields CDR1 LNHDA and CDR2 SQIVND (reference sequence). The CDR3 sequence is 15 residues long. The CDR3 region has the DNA TGTGCCAGTAGTATCGGGGGTCTCGGCTACAATGAGCAGTTCTTC. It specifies CASSIGGLGYNEQFF.

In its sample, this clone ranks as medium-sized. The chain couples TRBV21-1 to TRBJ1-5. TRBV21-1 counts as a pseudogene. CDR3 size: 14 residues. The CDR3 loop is CASSWDGPNQPQHF. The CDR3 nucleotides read TGTGCCAGCAGCTGGGACGGACCGAATCAGCCCCAGCATTTT.

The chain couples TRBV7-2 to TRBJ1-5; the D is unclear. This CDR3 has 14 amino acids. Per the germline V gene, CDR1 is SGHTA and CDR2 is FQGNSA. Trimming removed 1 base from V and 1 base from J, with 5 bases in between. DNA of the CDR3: TGTGCCAGCAGCTTAGACCCAAGCAATCAGCCCCAGCATTTT. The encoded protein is CASSLDPSNQPQHF.

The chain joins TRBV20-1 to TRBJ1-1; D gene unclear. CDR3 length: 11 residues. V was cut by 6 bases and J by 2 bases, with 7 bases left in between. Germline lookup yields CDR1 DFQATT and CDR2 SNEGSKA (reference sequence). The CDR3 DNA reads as TGCAGTGCCCCCAGTAACACTGAAGCTTTCTTT. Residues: CSAPSNTEAFF.

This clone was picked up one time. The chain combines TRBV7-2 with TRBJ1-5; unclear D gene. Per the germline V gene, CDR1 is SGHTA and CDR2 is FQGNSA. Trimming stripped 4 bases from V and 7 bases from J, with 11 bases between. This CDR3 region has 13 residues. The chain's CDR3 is CASSSQTDQPQHF. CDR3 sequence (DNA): TGTGCCAGCAGCTCGCAAACAGACCAGCCCCAGCATTTT.

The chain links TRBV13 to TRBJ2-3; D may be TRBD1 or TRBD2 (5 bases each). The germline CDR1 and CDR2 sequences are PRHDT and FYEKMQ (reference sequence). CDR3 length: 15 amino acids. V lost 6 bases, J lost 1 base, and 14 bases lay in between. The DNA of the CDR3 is TGTGCCAGCAGTCACATTGGGGGTGGCACAGATACGCAGTATTTT. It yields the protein CASSHIGGGTDTQYF.

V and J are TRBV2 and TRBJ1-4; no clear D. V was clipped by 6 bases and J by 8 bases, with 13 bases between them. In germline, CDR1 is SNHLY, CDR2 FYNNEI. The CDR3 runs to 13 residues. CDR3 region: CASRVLTEEKLFF. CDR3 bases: TGTGCCAGCAGAGTCCTGACGGAGGAAAAACTGTTTTTT.